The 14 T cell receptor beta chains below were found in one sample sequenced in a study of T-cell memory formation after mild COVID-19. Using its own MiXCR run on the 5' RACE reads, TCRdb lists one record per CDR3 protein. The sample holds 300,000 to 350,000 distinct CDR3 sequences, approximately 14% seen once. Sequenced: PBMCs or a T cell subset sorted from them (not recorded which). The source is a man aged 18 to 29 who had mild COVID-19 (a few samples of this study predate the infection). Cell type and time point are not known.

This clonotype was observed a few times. This CDR3 reads CASTPRGALYNEQFF. CDR3 in DNA: TGTGCCAGCACTCCCCGGGGGGCCCTTTACAATGAGCAGTTCTTC. This rearrangement joins TRBV6-2 or TRBV6-3 to TRBJ2-1, with D tentatively TRBD2 (7 bases). CDR1 is MNHEY, CDR2 SVGEGT, per germline. Trimming removed 7 bases from V and 4 bases from J, with 17 bases in between. The CDR3 loop spans 15 amino acids.

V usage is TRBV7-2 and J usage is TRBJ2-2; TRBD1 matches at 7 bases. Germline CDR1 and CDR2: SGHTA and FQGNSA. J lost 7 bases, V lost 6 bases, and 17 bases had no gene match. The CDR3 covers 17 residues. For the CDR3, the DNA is TGTGCCAGCAGATCCACTCAAGTTCCACCAGGGGGCGGGGAGCTGTTTTTT. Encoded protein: CASRSTQVPPGGGELFF.

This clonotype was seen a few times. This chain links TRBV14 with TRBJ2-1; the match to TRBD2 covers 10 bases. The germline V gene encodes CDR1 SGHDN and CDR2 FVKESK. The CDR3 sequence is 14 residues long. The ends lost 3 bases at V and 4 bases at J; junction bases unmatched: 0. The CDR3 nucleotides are TGTGCCAGCAGCCAGACTAGCGGGTACAATGAGCAGTTCTTC. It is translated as CASSQTSGYNEQFF.

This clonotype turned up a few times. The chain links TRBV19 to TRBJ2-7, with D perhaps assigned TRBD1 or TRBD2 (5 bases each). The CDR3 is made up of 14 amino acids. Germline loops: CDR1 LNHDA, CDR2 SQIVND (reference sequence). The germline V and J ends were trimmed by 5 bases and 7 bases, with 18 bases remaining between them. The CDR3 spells CASSAAASGTEQYF. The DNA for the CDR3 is TGTGCCAGTAGTGCCGCTGCCTCAGGGACGGAGCAGTACTTC.

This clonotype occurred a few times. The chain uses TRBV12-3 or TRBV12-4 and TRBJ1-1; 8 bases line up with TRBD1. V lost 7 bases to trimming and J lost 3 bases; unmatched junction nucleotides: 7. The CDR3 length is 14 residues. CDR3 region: CASIRGQAHTEAFF. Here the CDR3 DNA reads TGTGCCAGCATTCGGGGACAGGCCCACACTGAAGCTTTCTTT.

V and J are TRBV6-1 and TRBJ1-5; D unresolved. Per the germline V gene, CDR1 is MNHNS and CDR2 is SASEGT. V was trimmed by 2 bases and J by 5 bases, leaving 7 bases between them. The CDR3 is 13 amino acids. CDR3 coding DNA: TGTGCCAGCAGTGAATACGCTGATCAGCCCCAGCATTTT. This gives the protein CASSEYADQPQHF.

Here the CDR3 DNA reads TGTGCCAGCAGCCAAGTTTTCAGGGACCTACTAGCCAAAAACATTCAGTACTTC. This sequence encodes CASSQVFRDLLAKNIQYF. V gene TRBV4-2 combines with J gene TRBJ2-4; D could derive from TRBD1 or TRBD2 (5 bases each). V was pared by 1 base and J by 0 bases, with 16 bases between. Germline CDR1 reads LGHNA; CDR2 reads YNFKEQ. The CDR3 consists of 18 residues.

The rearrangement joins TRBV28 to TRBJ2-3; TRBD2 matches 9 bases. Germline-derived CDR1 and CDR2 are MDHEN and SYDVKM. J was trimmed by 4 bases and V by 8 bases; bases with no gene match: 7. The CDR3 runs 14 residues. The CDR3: CASLRGGKSDTQYF. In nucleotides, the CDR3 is TGTGCCAGCCTGCGGGGGGGCAAGTCAGATACGCAGTATTTT.

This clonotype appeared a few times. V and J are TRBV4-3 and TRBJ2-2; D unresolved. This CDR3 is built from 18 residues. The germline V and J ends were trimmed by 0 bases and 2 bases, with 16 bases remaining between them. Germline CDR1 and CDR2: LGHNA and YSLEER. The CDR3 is CASSQELLRAINTGELFF. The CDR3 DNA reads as TGCGCCAGCAGCCAAGAACTCCTAAGGGCTATTAACACCGGGGAGCTGTTTTTT.

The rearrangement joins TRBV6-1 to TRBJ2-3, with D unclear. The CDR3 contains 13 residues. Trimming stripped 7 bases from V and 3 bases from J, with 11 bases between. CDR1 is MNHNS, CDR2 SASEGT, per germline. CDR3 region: CASIWTATDTQYF. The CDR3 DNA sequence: TGTGCCAGCATCTGGACCGCAACAGATACGCAGTATTTT.

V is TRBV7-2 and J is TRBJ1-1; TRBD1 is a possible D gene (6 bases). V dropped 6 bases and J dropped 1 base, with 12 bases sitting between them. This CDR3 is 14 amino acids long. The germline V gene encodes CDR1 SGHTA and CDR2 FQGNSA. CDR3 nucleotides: TGTGCCAGCAGGCTCTGGGGACAGAACACTGAAGCTTTCTTT. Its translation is CASRLWGQNTEAFF.

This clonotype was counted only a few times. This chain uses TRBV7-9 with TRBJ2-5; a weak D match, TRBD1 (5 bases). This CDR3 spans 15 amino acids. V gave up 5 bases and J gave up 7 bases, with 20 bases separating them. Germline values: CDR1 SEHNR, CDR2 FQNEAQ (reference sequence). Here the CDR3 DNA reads TGTGCCAGCAGCCCGAAGATCCGGCAGGGCTTGACCCAGTACTTC. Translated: CASSPKIRQGLTQYF.

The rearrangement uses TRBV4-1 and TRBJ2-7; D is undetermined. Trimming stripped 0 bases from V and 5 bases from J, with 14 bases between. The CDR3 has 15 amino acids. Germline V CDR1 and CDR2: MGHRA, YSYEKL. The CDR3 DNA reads TGCGCCAGCAGCCAAGATATACGGTGGGGAAACGAGCAGTACTTC. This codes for CASSQDIRWGNEQYF.

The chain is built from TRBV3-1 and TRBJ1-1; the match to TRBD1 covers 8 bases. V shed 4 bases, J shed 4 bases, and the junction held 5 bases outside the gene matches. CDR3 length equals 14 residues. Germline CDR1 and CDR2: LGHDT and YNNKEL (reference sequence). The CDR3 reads CASSRGQGFTEAFF. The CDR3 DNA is TGTGCCAGCAGCCGAGGACAGGGATTCACTGAAGCTTTCTTT.